This T cell receptor (beta chain) is from a study of T cell changes during pregnancy in multiple sclerosis. Here immunoSEQ multiplex PCR was the method, and the copy in TCRdb shows in-frame clones only, minus some. Of some 120,000 clones listed, around 97% are singletons. Germline V gene sequence: CDR1 SGHRS, CDR2 YFSETQ. The CDR3 has 16 residues. V shed 4 bases, J shed 7 bases, and the junction held 13 bases outside the gene matches. The receptor was isolated from a female donor with multiple sclerosis, enrolled in a pregnancy study. Sequencing was performed on peripheral blood, taken after pregnancy. This rearrangement joins TRBV5-1 to TRBJ2-1; 8 nucleotides align to TRBD1. This chain's CDR3 is CASSAWEKGQDNEQFF. CDR3 in DNA: TGCGCCAGCAGCGCTTGGGAAAAGGGACAGGATAATGAGCAGTTCTTC.